These T cell receptor beta chains were read from a single sample in a study of blood T cell repertoires in COVID-19. The data were produced by immunoSEQ multiplex PCR, yet TCRdb's version contains in-frame clones alone and is incomplete. Of 70,000 to 90,000 clones in the sample, around 88% were seen once. Material for sequencing was peripheral blood. Source of these receptors: a man older than 75 with COVID-19, enrolled during active disease. Both conserved end residues are part of each CDR3. Rows give clone size only sometimes, using once, few, many, or a class for an expanded clone.

J gene: TRBJ2-5
clone size: NA
V gene: TRBV10-3
CDR3 protein: CATTRDRGKETQYF

J gene: TRBJ1-5
clone size: NA
V gene: TRBV19
CDR3 protein: CASSIGSRPQHF

J gene: TRBJ2-6
clone size: NA
V gene: TRBV7-2
CDR3 protein: CASSFEVTAANVLTF

J gene: TRBJ1-4
clone size: once
V gene: TRBV5-4
CDR3 protein: CASSLGQNNEKLFF

J gene: TRBJ1-5
clone size: NA
V gene: TRBV6-5
CDR3 protein: CASRLWREPQHF

J gene: TRBJ1-2
clone size: NA
V gene: TRBV5-1
CDR3 protein: CASSLDGQSGYTF

J gene: TRBJ1-2
clone size: once
V gene: TRBV6-5
CDR3 protein: CASSYTPRGDKTF

J gene: TRBJ1-3
clone size: NA
V gene: TRBV18
CDR3 protein: CASSETRGGNTIYF

J gene: TRBJ1-2
clone size: NA
V gene: TRBV6-5
CDR3 protein: CASSYFPGHSNYGYTF

J gene: TRBJ1-4
clone size: NA
V gene: TRBV11-3
CDR3 protein: CASSFLEKLFF

J gene: TRBJ1-1
clone size: NA
V gene: TRBV2
CDR3 protein: CASSAFFQGNTEAFF

J gene: TRBJ1-5
clone size: NA
V gene: TRBV6-5
CDR3 protein: CASTSRDTNQPQHF

J gene: TRBJ1-2
clone size: few
V gene: TRBV27
CDR3 protein: CASSTLAGQGAGYTF

J gene: TRBJ1-1
clone size: NA
V gene: TRBV19
CDR3 protein: CASSYDRDTEAFF

J gene: TRBJ1-1
clone size: NA
V gene: TRBV19
CDR3 protein: CASSIVRGRGTEAFF

J gene: TRBJ1-1
clone size: NA
V gene: TRBV7-8
CDR3 protein: CASSPKGGLNTEAFF

J gene: TRBJ1-1
clone size: NA
V gene: TRBV11-2
CDR3 protein: CASSLDIRVNTEAFF